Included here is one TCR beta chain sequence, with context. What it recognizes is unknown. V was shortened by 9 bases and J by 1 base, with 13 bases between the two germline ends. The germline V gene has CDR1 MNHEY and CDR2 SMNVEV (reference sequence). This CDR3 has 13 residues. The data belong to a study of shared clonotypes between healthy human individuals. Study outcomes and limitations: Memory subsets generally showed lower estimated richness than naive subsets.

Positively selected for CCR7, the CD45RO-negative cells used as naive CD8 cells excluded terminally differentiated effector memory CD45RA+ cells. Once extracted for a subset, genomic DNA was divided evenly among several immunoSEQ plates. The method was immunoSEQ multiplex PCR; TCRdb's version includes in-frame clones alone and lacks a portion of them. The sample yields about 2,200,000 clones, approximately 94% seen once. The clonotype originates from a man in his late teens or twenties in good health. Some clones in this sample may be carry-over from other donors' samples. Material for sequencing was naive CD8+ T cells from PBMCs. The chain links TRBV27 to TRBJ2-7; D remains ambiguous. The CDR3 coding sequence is TGTGCCAGTAGGGATTCCTTGTCCTACGAGCAGTACTTC. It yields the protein CASRDSLSYEQYF.